The next 9 T cell receptor beta chains were all read from a single sample in a study of blood T cells in healthy people across ages. A second PCR, run for about 7 to 11 cycles, used a sample-barcoded 5' primer plus a J-beta primer mix. TCRdb fed the 5' RACE reads into MiXCR, producing one record per CDR3 protein. The sample consists of approximately 1.5 million distinct CDR3 sequences, about 45% of them appearing once. The specimen sequenced was blood. The origin of the receptors is a woman aged 18-30 years in good health.

The chain has TRBV14 and TRBJ2-1, with TRBD2 matching 7 bases. V gave up 0 bases and J gave up 2 bases; unmatched junction bases: 10. CDR3 length: 18 amino acids. Germline CDR1 is SGHDN and CDR2 is FVKESK. CDR3: CASSQEFLAGSPYNEQFF. The CDR3 nucleotides read TGTGCCAGCAGCCAAGAATTCTTAGCGGGCTCTCCCTACAATGAGCAGTTCTTC.

This clonotype turned up a few times. The chain has TRBV20-1 and TRBJ2-3; perhaps TRBD1 as D (5 bases). V gave up 7 bases and J gave up 5 bases, with 13 bases separating them. This CDR3 comprises 12 residues. The V gene's germline CDR1 is DFQATT and CDR2 SNEGSKA (reference sequence). This CDR3 reads CSETGAGDTQYF. The DNA of the CDR3 is TGCAGTGAAACAGGAGCCGGAGATACGCAGTATTTT.

V usage is TRBV15 and J usage is TRBJ1-4; D unclear. The germline V and J ends were trimmed by 3 bases and 5 bases, with 7 bases remaining between them. This CDR3 is 13 amino acids long. Germline V lookup: CDR1 LNHNV, CDR2 YYDKDF (reference sequence). Here the CDR3 DNA reads TGTGCCACCAGCAGCCTCAGCAATGAAAAACTGTTTTTT. It is translated as CATSSLSNEKLFF. The full variable domain, rest sourced from reference TRBV15 and TRBJ1-4, is DAMVIQNPRYQVTQFGKPVTLSCSQTLNHNVMYWYQQKSSQAPKLLFHYYDKDFNNEADTPDNFQSRRPNTSFCFLDIRSPGLGDTAMYLCATSSLSNEKLFFGSGTQLSVL.

V and J are TRBV27 and TRBJ1-2, with TRBD1 matching 8 bases. Trimming cost V 2 bases and J 5 bases; bases outside gene matches: 7. The germline gives CDR1 MNHEY, CDR2 SMNVEV (reference sequence). The length of the CDR3 is 15 residues. This CDR3 reads CASSLGQGRRYGYTF. CDR3 in DNA: TGTGCCAGCAGTTTAGGACAGGGTCGGCGATATGGCTACACCTTC.

The rearrangement uses TRBV15 and TRBJ1-2, with unresolved D. This CDR3 has 12 amino acids. Germline values: CDR1 LNHNV, CDR2 YYDKDF (reference sequence). V was shortened by 0 bases and J by 8 bases, with 7 bases between the two germline ends. The CDR3 protein is CATSRDEYGYTF. The CDR3 DNA sequence: TGTGCCACCAGCAGAGATGAGTACGGCTACACCTTC.

This clonotype was recorded a few times. The CDR3 DNA reads TGTGCCAGCAGTCCCCGGGGGCGGGGGGGGTTCAATGAGCAGTTCTTC. This encodes CASSPRGRGGFNEQFF. The chain combines TRBV12-3 or TRBV12-4 with TRBJ2-1; 9 bases align to TRBD2. V was pared by 5 bases and J by 6 bases, with 11 bases of the junction left unmatched. The CDR3 has 16 amino acids.

This sequence joins TRBV20-1 and TRBJ2-7, with a weak D call TRBD1 (5 bases). From germline, CDR1 is DFQATT and CDR2 SNEGSKA (reference sequence). This CDR3 region has 13 residues. V lost 2 bases and J 4 bases, leaving 12 bases between the germline ends. The CDR3 here is CSARHQGEYEQYF. In DNA form, the CDR3 reads TGCAGTGCTAGACATCAGGGTGAATACGAGCAGTACTTC.

This chain links TRBV6-2 or TRBV6-3 with TRBJ1-1; a possible D gene is TRBD1 (6 bases). The V end was cut by 7 bases, the J end by 0 bases, with 15 bases between. CDR1 is MNHEY and CDR2 is SVGEGT in the germline V gene. This CDR3 is 15 amino acids long. CDR3: CASTRPRGMNTEAFF. CDR3 bases: TGTGCCAGCACTAGACCCAGGGGCATGAACACTGAAGCTTTCTTT.

The chain carries TRBV6-5 and TRBJ2-3; maybe TRBD1 (5 bases). The CDR3 contains 15 residues. V lost 6 bases, J lost 2 bases, and 15 bases lay in between. Germline-derived CDR1 and CDR2 are MNHEY and SVGAGI. Here the CDR3 reads CASRARQLLTDTQYF. The CDR3 region has the DNA TGTGCCAGCAGAGCGCGACAGCTACTCACAGATACGCAGTATTTT.